This T cell receptor beta chain derives from a study of T cell changes during pregnancy in multiple sclerosis. Libraries were prepared by immunoSEQ multiplex PCR; TCRdb keeps only in-frame clonotypes and omits some of them. The sample has approximately 85,000 clones; 94% are singletons. Trimming stripped 1 base from V and 6 bases from J, with 8 bases between. This CDR3 has 13 amino acids. Germline assignment: CDR1 KGHSH and CDR2 LQKENI. Material: peripheral blood, obtained in the third trimester of pregnancy. This sequence originates from a female donor with multiple sclerosis, enrolled in a pregnancy study. V usage is TRBV18 and J usage is TRBJ2-3; D might be TRBD2 (6 bases). The chain's CDR3 is CASSPRGGDTQYF. CDR3 sequence (DNA): TGTGCCAGCTCACCACGTGGGGGGGATACGCAGTATTTT.